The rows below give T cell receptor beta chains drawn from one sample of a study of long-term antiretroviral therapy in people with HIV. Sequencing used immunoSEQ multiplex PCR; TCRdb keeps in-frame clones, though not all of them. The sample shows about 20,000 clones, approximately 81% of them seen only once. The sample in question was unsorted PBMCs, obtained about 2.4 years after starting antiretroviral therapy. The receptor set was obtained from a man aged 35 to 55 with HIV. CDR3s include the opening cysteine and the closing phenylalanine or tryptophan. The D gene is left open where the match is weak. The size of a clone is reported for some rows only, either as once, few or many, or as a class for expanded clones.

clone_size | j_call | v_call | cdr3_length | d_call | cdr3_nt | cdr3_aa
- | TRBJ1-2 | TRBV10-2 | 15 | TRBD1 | TGCGCCAGCCAGTTCGCATTGGGGCAGGGGGCATGGCTTGCTTTC | CASQFALGQGAWLAF
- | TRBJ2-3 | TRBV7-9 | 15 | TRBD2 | TGTGCCAGCAGCTTTCGCCGGGAGGGCACAGATACGCAGTATTTT | CASSFRREGTDTQYF
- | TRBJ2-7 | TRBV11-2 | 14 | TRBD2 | TGTGCCAGCAGCTTAGCGGGGGGGCCCGGCGAGCAGTACTTC | CASSLAGGPGEQYF
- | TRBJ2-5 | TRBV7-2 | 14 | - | TGTGCCAGCAGCATCACAGGGTTCAGGGAGACCCAGTACTTC | CASSITGFRETQYF
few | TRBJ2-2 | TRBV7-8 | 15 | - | TGTGCCACTCCGGAAAGGGGCCCTGTAGGCGGGGAGCTGTTTTTT | CATPERGPVGGELFF
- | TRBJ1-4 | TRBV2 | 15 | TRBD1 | TGTGCCAGCAGTTACAGACAGGGGAGAAATGAAAAACTGTTTTTT | CASSYRQGRNEKLFF
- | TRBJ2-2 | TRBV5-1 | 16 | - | TGCGCCAGCAGCCTCCGAAGGGTAGCGGACACCGGGGAGCTGTTTTTT | CASSLRRVADTGELFF
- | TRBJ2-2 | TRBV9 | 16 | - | TGTGCCAGCAGCGTAGGGTCTAGCAGGGGCACCGGGGAGCTGTTTTTT | CASSVGSSRGTGELFF
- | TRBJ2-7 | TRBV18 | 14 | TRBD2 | TGTGCCAGCTCACCAGCGGGGGGAGCCTACGAGCAGTACTTC | CASSPAGGAYEQYF
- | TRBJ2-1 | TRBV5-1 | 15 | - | TGCGCCAGCAGCTTGGAAAAAAGCTCCTACAATGAGCAGTTCTTC | CASSLEKSSYNEQFF
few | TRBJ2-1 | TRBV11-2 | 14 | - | TGTGCCAGCAGCCCAACCAACAGCTACAATGAGCAGTTCTTC | CASSPTNSYNEQFF
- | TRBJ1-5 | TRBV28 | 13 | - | TGTGCCAGCAGCCAGGGTCAGTGGCAGCCCCAGCATTTT | CASSQGQWQPQHF
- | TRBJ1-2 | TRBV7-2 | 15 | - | TGTGCCAGCAGCTTAGATCGGGGGCGCGACTATGGCTACACCTTC | CASSLDRGRDYGYTF
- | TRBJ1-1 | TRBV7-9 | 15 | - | TGTGCCAGCAGCAATTCCCGGGGAACATACACTGAAGCTTTCTTT | CASSNSRGTYTEAFF
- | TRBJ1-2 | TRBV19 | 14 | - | TGTGCCAGTTCCTCCGGGACACCTGTTTATGGCTACACCTTC | CASSSGTPVYGYTF
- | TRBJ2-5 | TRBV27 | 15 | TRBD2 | TGTGCCAGCAGTTTAGTCAGCGGGAGTTGGGAGACCCAGTACTTC | CASSLVSGSWETQYF
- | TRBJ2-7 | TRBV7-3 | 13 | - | TGTGCCAGCAGCTTAATATTGGGATCCGAGCAGTACTTC | CASSLILGSEQYF
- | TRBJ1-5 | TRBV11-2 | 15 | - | TGTGCCAGCAGCTTAGGAGGGGCCCCGACTCAGCCCCAGCATTTT | CASSLGGAPTQPQHF
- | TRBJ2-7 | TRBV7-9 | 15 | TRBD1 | TGTGCCAGCAGCTTAGGAACAGGGGTATCATACGAGCAGTACTTC | CASSLGTGVSYEQYF
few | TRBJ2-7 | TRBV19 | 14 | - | TGTGCCAGTAGTATAGGGTCCGGGGTCCGGGAGCAGTACTTC | CASSIGSGVREQYF
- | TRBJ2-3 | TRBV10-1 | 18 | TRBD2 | TGCGCCAGCAGTGATTCGACGCCTAGCGGGGTGGCGGCAGATACGCAGTATTTT | CASSDSTPSGVAADTQYF
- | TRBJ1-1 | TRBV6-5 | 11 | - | TGTGCCAGCAGACGTCAGGGAAAAGCTTTCTTT | CASRRQGKAFF
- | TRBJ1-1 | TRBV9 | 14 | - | TGTGCCAGCAGCGTAGGCTCCGCAGGAGGGGATACGGGCTTT | CASSVGSAGGDTGF
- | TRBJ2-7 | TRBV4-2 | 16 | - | TGTGCCAGCAGCCAAGGGACAGCACTGAACTCCTACGAGCAGTACTTC | CASSQGTALNSYEQYF
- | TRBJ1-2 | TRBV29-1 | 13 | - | TGCAGCGTGGCCCGGGAAACTAACTATGGCTACACCTTC | CSVARETNYGYTF
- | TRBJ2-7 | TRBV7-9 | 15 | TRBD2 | TGTGCCAGCAGCGAACTAGCGGGGGGTTTGGACGAGCAGTACTTC | CASSELAGGLDEQYF
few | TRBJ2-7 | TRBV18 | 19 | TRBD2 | TGTGCCAGCTCAACCCCGGGACTATACAACGCAACTAGCTCCTACGAGCAGTACTTC | CASSTPGLYNATSSYEQYF
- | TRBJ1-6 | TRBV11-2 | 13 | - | TGTGCCAGCAATGTGGGTAGCCGTTCACCCCTCCACTTT | CASNVGSRSPLHF
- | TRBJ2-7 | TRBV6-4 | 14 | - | TGTGCCAGCAGTGACTCAGGGAGCTCCTACGAGCAGTACTTC | CASSDSGSSYEQYF
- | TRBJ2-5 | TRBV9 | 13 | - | TGTGCCAGCAGCGCGTACGGTGAAGAGACCCAGTACTTC | CASSAYGEETQYF
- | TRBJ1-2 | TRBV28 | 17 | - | TGTGCCAGCAGGAGAGGTGGGGTCGTGGAAAGATACTATGGCTACACCTTC | CASRRGGVVERYYGYTF
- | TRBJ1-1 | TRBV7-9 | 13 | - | TGTGCCAGCAGCTTAGCGGGGCAGGGGAGAGCTTTCTTT | CASSLAGQGRAFF
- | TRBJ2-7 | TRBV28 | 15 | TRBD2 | TGTGCCAGCAGTTTAGCCGGGGGGGTAGCCTACGAGCAGTACTTC | CASSLAGGVAYEQYF
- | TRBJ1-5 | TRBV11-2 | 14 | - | TGTGCCAGCAGCTTAGAAGGGCCATATCAGCCCCAGCATTTT | CASSLEGPYQPQHF
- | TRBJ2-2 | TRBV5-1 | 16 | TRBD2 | TGCGCCAGCAGACCGCCCGCGGGGGGGAACACCGGGGAGCTGTTTTTT | CASRPPAGGNTGELFF
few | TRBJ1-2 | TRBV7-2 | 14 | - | TGTGCCAGCAGCTTAGCAGGGGGTTACTATGGCTACACCTTC | CASSLAGGYYGYTF
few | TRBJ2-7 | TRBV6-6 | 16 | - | TGTGCCAGCAGTTCGTCAATCGCTGGAGGGGGCGGCGAGCAGTACTTC | CASSSSIAGGGGEQYF
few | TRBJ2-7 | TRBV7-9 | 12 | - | TGTGCCAGCAGCCAGGACAGCTACGAGCAGTACTTC | CASSQDSYEQYF
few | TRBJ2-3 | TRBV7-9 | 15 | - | TGTGCCAGCCGCCCCTTGGGGGGGCCAGTAGATACGCAGTATTTT | CASRPLGGPVDTQYF
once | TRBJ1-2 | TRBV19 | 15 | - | TGTGCCAGTAGTATGACGGACAGAGAAGGCTATGGCTACACCTTC | CASSMTDREGYGYTF
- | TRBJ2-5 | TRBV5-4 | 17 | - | TGTGCCAGCAGTCATACCCCTGACAGGTCCGTTGGGGAGACCCAGTACTTC | CASSHTPDRSVGETQYF
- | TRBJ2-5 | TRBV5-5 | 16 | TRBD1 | TGTGCCAGCAGCTTGGTCCCCTGGGACAGCCAAGAGACCCAGTACTTC | CASSLVPWDSQETQYF
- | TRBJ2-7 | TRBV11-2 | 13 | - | TGTGCCAGCAGCTTAGGGGACAAATACGAGCAGTACTTC | CASSLGDKYEQYF
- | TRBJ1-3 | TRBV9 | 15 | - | TGTGCCAGCAGCGTAGGAGGCAGCTCTGGAAACACCATATATTTT | CASSVGGSSGNTIYF
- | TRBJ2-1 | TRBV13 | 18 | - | TGTGCCAGTTCCAGACAACTAAAACTAGGTGGCTCCTACAATGAGCAGTTCTTC | CASSRQLKLGGSYNEQFF
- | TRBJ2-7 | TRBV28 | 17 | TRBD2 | TGTGCCAGCAGTTTGACTAGCGGGGGCGGGGGGGTACGCGGGCAGTACTTC | CASSLTSGGGGVRGQYF
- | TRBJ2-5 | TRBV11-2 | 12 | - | TGTGCCAGCAGCGGACGGGAAGAGACCCAGTACTTC | CASSGREETQYF
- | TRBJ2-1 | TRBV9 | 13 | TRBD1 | TGTGCCAGCAGCGTTGACAGGGGGCGTGAGCAGTTCTTC | CASSVDRGREQFF
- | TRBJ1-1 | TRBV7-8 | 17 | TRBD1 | TGTGCCAGCAGCCCCCGCCGGGACAGGGGGCTGAACACTGAAGCTTTCTTT | CASSPRRDRGLNTEAFF
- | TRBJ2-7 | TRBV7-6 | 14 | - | TGTGCCAGCAGCTCCCCACCGGACAGCTACGAGCAGTACTTC | CASSSPPDSYEQYF
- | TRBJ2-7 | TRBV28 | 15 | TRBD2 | TGTGCCAGCAAATTCTTAGCGGGAGAGCGGTACGAGCAGTACTTC | CASKFLAGERYEQYF
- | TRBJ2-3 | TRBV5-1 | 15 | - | TGCGCCAGCAGCTTAAGACTAGGCAACACAGATACGCAGTATTTT | CASSLRLGNTDTQYF
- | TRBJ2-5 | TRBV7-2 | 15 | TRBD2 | TGTGCCAGCAGCTTCCGCGGGAGCCCCAAGGAGACCCAGTACTTC | CASSFRGSPKETQYF